One sample yielded the 13 T cell receptor beta chains listed below, sequenced in a study of cytomegalovirus exposure and HLA in healthy donors. The primer mix had 60 Vbeta and 13 Jbeta primers. Assay used: immunoSEQ multiplex PCR; TCRdb lists only in-frame clones, some missing. The table includes 220,000 or so clones, approximately 85% detected once. Sequenced material: PBMCs. These TCRs come from a woman between 35 and 50 years old in good health and CMV-seronegative.

The chain couples TRBV6-1 to TRBJ2-2; a possible D gene is TRBD2 (5 bases). This CDR3 is built from 13 residues. Germline V gene lookup returns CDR1 MNHNS and CDR2 SASEGT. V was shortened by 7 bases and J by 1 base, with 7 bases between the two germline ends. CDR3 region: CASMDWNTGELFF. The CDR3 DNA is TGTGCCAGCATGGACTGGAACACCGGGGAGCTGTTTTTT.

As concerns this clone: The sample contains more than one DNA sequence encoding this CDR3. This rearrangement joins TRBV19 to TRBJ2-1; a possible D gene is TRBD2 (6 bases). CDR1 is LNHDA, CDR2 SQIVND, per germline (reference sequence). CDR3 length: 16 residues. V was clipped by 1 base and J by 2 bases, with 12 bases between them. The CDR3 region has the DNA TGTGCCAGTAGTATAGCGGCGGGGATCCCCTACAATGAGCAGTTCTTC. Amino acid sequence: CASSIAAGIPYNEQFF.

In this sample, this clone turned up once. The chain has TRBV2 and TRBJ2-6; 9 bases are shared with TRBD2. The V gene's germline CDR1 is SNHLY and CDR2 FYNNEI. Losses at the gene ends were 8 bases for V and 0 bases for J; bases not matched to a gene: 5. CDR3 size: 16 residues. The CDR3 bases are TGTGCCAGCGCGGGGGGGTCGATCTCTGGGGCCAACGTCCTGACTTTC. It yields the protein CASAGGSISGANVLTF. The variable domain in full, with the rest retrieved from reference TRBV2 and TRBJ2-6, is EPEVTQTPSHQVTQMGQEVILRCVPISNHLYFYWYRQILGQKVEFLVSFYNNEISEKSEIFDDQFSVERPDGSNFTLKIRSTKLEDSAMYFCASAGGSISGANVLTFGAGSRLTVL.

This chain uses TRBV28 with TRBJ2-3; 8 positions agree with TRBD2. V dropped 8 bases and J dropped 4; count of bases not matched to a gene: 5. The CDR3 sequence is 13 residues long. Germline V lookup: CDR1 MDHEN, CDR2 SYDVKM. DNA for the CDR3: TGTGCCAGCTGTGGCGGGGGGTCAGATACGCAGTATTTT. Protein sequence: CASCGGGSDTQYF.

This clone turned up a few times. For the CDR3, the DNA is TGTGCCTGGAGTGTACTAGCAGCGGGAGGAGCCGATACGCAGTATTTT. Protein sequence: CAWSVLAAGGADTQYF. The chain links TRBV30 to TRBJ2-3, with 9 nucleotides matching TRBD2. Losses at the gene ends were 0 bases for V and 6 bases for J; bases not matched to a gene: 10. The CDR3 spans 16 residues. Germline V gives CDR1 GTSNPN, CDR2 SVGIG (reference sequence).

This chain joins TRBV7-6 and TRBJ2-6; tentative D call: TRBD2 (6 bases). Trimming cost V 4 bases and J 3 bases, with 7 bases left between them. Germline V gene lookup returns CDR1 SGHVS and CDR2 FNYEAQ. The CDR3 has 14 amino acids. CDR3 amino acids: CASSSGVGANVLTF. The DNA for the CDR3 is TGTGCCAGCAGCTCGGGAGTTGGGGCCAACGTCCTGACTTTC.

This clone was observed once. The genes are TRBV5-1 and TRBJ1-2; possibly TRBD1 for D (5 bases). The germline CDR1 and CDR2 sequences are SGHRS and YFSETQ. This CDR3 spans 15 amino acids. Trimming stripped 0 bases from V and 4 bases from J, with 13 bases between. This CDR3 is CASSLEQGAVYGYTF. The CDR3, as DNA: TGCGCCAGCAGCTTGGAGCAGGGCGCCGTCTATGGCTACACCTTC.

The chain recombines TRBV7-8 with TRBJ1-1, with a possible D match to TRBD1 (6 bases). CDR3 size: 15 residues. The germline V gene encodes CDR1 SGHVS and CDR2 FQNEAQ. V shed 5 bases and J shed 1 base, with 14 bases lying between them. The CDR3 sequence is CASSLNTGPNTEAFF. Written as DNA, the CDR3 is TGTGCCAGCAGCCTCAACACAGGGCCGAACACTGAAGCTTTCTTT.

The chain couples TRBV7-2 to TRBJ2-7; 11 bases match TRBD1. After removal of 5 bases from V and 5 bases from J, the junction contained 8 bases not matched to a gene. CDR3 length: 15 amino acids. Germline V gene sequence: CDR1 SGHTA, CDR2 FQGNSA. The CDR3 DNA reads as TGTGCCAGCAGCCCAAGGACAGGGGGCGTCGACGAGCAGTACTTC. This translates into CASSPRTGGVDEQYF.

The chain has TRBV2 and TRBJ1-5, with D perhaps matching TRBD1 (6 bases). V dropped 0 bases and J dropped 0 bases, with 9 bases sitting between them. Germline-derived CDR1 and CDR2 are SNHLY and FYNNEI. The CDR3 length is 16 residues. The CDR3 sequence: CASSEAPTGSNQPQHF. The CDR3 region has the DNA TGTGCCAGCAGTGAAGCGCCGACAGGTAGCAATCAGCCCCAGCATTTT.

This rearrangement joins TRBV19 to TRBJ2-1; D is unclear. With 0 bases removed from V and 10 bases from J, the gap between germline ends came to 10 bases. CDR3 length: 13 residues. Germline CDR1 reads LNHDA; CDR2 reads SQIVND (reference sequence). The chain's CDR3 is CASSIDLPREQFF. In DNA, the CDR3 is TGTGCCAGTAGTATAGATCTACCCCGCGAGCAGTTCTTC.

The chain links TRBV15 to TRBJ1-5, with D possibly being TRBD1 (6 bases). CDR1 LNHNV and CDR2 YYDKDF come from the germline V gene (reference sequence). V was clipped by 0 bases and J by 0 bases, with 15 bases between them. This CDR3 comprises 18 residues. CDR3 region: CATSRDPDRRASNQPQHF. For the CDR3, the DNA is TGTGCCACCAGCAGAGATCCAGACAGGCGAGCTAGCAATCAGCCCCAGCATTTT.

The genes are TRBV10-3 and TRBJ2-2; 9 nucleotides agree with TRBD1. CDR1 and CDR2 from the germline V gene are ENHRY and SYGVKD. The CDR3 length is 14 residues. The V gene end was trimmed by 7 bases and the J gene end by 5 bases; junction bases not matched to a gene: 5. The CDR3 spells CAIKGDRETGELFF. CDR3 in DNA: TGTGCCATCAAAGGGGACAGGGAGACCGGGGAGCTGTTTTTT.